The clone carrying this TCR beta chain showed up just once. Method: immunoSEQ multiplex PCR; TCRdb's copy keeps in-frame clones and lacks some. The sample lists 53,000 or so clones, over 70% occurring once. The sample is drawn from a study of blood T cell repertoires in COVID-19. The overall study: Sources were T cells, B-cell-depleted T cells, or PBMCs; the material itself was cDNA or gDNA.

Trimming left V 0 bases short and J 8 bases short, with 14 bases between. Germline CDR1 SGHTA, CDR2 FQGNSA. CDR3 size: 15 residues. The clonotype comes from a human donor with active or convalescent COVID-19. The donor label of this sample is uncertain. The chain uses TRBV7-2 and TRBJ1-5; D is perhaps TRBD1 (5 bases). Source material: peripheral blood. CDR3 sequence (DNA): TGTGCCAGCAGCTTAGCAAGGGGAGGGAGGGAGCCCCAGCATTTT. Amino acid sequence: CASSLARGGREPQHF. Together with reference TRBV7-2 and TRBJ1-5, the CDR3 gives the full variable domain: GAGVSQSPSNKVTEKGKDVELRCDPISGHTALYWYRQSLGQGLEFLIYFQGNSAPDKSGLPSDRFSAERTGGSVSTLTIQRTQQEDSAVYLCASSLARGGREPQHFGDGTRLSIL.